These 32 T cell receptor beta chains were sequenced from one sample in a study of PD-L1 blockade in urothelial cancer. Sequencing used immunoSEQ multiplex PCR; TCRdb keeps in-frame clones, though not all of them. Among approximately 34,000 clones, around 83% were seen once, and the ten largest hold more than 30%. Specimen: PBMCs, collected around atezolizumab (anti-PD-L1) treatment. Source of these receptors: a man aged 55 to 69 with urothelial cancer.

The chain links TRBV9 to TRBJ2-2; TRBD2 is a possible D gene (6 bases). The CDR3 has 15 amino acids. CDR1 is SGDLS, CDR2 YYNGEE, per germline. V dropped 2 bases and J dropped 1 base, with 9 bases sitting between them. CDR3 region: CASSVGLRNTGELFF. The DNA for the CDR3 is TGTGCCAGCAGCGTGGGACTCAGGAACACCGGGGAGCTGTTTTTT.

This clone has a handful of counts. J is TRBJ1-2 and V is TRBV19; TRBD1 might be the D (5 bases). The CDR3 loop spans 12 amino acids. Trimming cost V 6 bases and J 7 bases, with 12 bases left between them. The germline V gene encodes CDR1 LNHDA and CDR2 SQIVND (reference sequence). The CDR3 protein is CASRVGDFGYTF. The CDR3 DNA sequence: TGTGCCAGTAGAGTAGGGGATTTTGGCTACACCTTC.

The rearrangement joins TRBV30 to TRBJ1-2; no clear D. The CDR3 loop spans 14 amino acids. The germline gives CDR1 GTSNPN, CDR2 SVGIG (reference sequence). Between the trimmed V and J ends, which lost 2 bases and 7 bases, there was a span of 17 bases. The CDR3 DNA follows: TGTGCCTGGAGTTCCACGACCGTAGCTCGTGGCTACACCTTC. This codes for CAWSSTTVARGYTF.

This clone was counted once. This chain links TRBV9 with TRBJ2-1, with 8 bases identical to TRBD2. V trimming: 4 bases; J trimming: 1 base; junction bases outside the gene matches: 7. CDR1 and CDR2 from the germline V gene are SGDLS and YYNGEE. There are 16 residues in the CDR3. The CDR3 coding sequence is TGTGCCAGCAGCCGGGGGGGCTCGGCGTCCTACAATGAGCAGTTCTTC. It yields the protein CASSRGGSASYNEQFF.

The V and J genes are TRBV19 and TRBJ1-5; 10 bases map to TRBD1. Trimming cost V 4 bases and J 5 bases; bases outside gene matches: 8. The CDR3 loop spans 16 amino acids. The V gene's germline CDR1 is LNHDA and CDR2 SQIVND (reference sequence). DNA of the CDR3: TGTGCCAGTAGTACTTGGACAGGGGGGAATGATCAGCCCCAGCATTTT. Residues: CASSTWTGGNDQPQHF.

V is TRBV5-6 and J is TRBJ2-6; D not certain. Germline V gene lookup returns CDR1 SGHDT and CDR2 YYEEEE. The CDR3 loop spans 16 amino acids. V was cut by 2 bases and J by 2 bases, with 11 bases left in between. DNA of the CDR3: TGTGCCAGCAGCTTAACGTTGCTACCTGGGGCCAACGTCCTGACTTTC. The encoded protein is CASSLTLLPGANVLTF.

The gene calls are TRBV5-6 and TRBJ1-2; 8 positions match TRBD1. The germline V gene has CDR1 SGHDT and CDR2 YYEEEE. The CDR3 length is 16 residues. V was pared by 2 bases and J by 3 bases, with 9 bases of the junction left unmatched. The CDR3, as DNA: TGTGCCAGCAGCTTCGCAGGGGGCGCTGGGGACTATGGCTACACCTTC. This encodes CASSFAGGAGDYGYTF.

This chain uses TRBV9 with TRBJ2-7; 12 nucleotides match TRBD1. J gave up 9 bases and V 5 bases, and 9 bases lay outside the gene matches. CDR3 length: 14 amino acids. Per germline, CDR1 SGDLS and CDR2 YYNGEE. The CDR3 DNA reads TGTGCCAGCAGACGGGGGACAGGGGGCTTAACGCAGTACTTC. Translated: CASRRGTGGLTQYF.

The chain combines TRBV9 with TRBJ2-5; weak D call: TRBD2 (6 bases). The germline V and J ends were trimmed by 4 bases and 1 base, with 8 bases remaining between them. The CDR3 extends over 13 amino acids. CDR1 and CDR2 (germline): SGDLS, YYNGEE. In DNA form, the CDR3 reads TGTGCCAGCAGCCCGGGACTCCAAGAGACCCAGTACTTC. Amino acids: CASSPGLQETQYF.

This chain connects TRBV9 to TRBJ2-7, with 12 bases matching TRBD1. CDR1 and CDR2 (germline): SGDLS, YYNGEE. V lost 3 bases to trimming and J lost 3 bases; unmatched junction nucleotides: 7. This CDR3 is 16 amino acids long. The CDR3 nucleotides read TGTGCCAGCAGCGGGGGACAGGGGGCGGGTTACTACGAGCAGTACTTC. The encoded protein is CASSGGQGAGYYEQYF.

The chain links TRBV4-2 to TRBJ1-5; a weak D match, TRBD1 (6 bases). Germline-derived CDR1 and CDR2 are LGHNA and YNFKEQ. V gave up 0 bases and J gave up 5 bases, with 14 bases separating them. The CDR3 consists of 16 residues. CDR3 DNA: TGTGCCAGCAGCCAAGATTTCGGTCAGGGGCATCAGCCCCAGCATTTT. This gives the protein CASSQDFGQGHQPQHF.

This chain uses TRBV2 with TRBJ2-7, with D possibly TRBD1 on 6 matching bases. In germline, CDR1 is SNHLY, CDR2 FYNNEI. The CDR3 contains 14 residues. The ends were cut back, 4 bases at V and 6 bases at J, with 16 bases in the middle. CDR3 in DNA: TGTGCCAGCAGTGCGCAGGGGCACTCTGGCGAGCAGTACTTC. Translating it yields CASSAQGHSGEQYF. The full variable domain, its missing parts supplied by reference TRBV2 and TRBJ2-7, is EPEVTQTPSHQVTQMGQEVILRCVPISNHLYFYWYRQILGQKVEFLVSFYNNEISEKSEIFDDQFSVERPDGSNFTLKIRSTKLEDSAMYFCASSAQGHSGEQYFGPGTRLTVT.

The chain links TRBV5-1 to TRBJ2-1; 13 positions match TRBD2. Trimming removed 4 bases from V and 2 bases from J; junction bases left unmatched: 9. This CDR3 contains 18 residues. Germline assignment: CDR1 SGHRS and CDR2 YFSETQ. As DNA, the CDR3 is TGCGCCAGCAGCGCACGAGGGACTAGCGGGGCCACCTACAATGAGCAGTTCTTC. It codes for CASSARGTSGATYNEQFF.

The CDR3 sequence is CASTPGATNYGYTF. In DNA form, the CDR3 reads TGTGCCAGCACTCCAGGGGCAACCAACTATGGCTACACCTTC. This chain connects TRBV28 to TRBJ1-2, with a tentative D call TRBD1 (6 bases). Trimming took off 7 bases at V and 2 bases at J, with 14 bases between the two ends. There are 14 residues in the CDR3. Germline CDR1 reads MDHEN; CDR2 reads SYDVKM.

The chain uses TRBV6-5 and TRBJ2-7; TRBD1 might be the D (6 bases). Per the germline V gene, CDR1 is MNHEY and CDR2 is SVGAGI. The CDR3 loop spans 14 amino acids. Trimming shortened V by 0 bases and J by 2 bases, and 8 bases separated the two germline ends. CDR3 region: CASSYSGGTYEQYF. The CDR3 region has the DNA TGTGCCAGCAGTTACTCAGGGGGTACCTACGAGCAGTACTTC.

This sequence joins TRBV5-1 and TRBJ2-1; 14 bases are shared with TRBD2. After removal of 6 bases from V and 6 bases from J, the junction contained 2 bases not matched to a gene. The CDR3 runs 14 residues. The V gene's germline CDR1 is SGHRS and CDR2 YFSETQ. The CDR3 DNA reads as TGCGCCAGCAACGGACTAGCGGGGGGCAATGAGCAGTTCTTC. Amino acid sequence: CASNGLAGGNEQFF.

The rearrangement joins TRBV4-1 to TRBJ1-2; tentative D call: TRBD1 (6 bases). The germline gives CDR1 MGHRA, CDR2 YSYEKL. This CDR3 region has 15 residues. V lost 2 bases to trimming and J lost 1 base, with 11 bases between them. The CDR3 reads CASSQTSGVNYGYTF. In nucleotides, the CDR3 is TGCGCCAGCAGCCAAACATCAGGGGTTAACTATGGCTACACCTTC.

The CDR3 DNA sequence: TGTGCCACCAGCAGAGGGCGGGATTCGGACAGGGGAGTTCGGCTGTTTTTT. It codes for CATSRGRDSDRGVRLFF. This chain joins TRBV15 and TRBJ1-4, with 9 bases identical to TRBD1. The V segment lost 1 base and the J segment 14 bases; nucleotides outside the gene matches: 17. The CDR3 runs 17 residues. Per germline, CDR1 LNHNV and CDR2 YYDKDF (reference sequence).

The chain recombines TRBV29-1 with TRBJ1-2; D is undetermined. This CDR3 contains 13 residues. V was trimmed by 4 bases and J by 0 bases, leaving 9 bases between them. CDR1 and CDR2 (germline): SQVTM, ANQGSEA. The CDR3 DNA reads TGCAGCGTTGTTGACGGAGCTAACTATGGCTACACCTTC. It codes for CSVVDGANYGYTF.

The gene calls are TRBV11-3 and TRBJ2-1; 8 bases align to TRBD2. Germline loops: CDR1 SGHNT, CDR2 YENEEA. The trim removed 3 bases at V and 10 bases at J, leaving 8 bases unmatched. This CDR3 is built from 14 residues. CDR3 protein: CASSFRRGGPEQFF. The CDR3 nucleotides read TGTGCCAGCAGCTTCCGACGGGGGGGCCCGGAGCAGTTCTTC.

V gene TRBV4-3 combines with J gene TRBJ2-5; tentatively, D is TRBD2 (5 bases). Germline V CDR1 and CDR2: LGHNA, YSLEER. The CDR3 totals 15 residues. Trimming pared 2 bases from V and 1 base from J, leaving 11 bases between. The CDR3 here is CASSQFGGSQETQYF. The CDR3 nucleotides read TGCGCCAGCAGCCAATTTGGAGGATCCCAAGAGACCCAGTACTTC.

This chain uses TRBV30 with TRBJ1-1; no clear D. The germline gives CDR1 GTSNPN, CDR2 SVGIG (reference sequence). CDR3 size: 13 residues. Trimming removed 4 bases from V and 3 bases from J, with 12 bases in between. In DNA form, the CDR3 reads TGTGCCTGGAACCAAGCAGGCTACACTGAAGCTTTCTTT. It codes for CAWNQAGYTEAFF.

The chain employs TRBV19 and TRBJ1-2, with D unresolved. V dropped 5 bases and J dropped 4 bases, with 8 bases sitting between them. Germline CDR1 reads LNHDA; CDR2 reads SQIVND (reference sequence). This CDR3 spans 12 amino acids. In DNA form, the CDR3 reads TGTGCCAGTAGTCGGGTTGGCTATGGCTACACCTTC. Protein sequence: CASSRVGYGYTF.

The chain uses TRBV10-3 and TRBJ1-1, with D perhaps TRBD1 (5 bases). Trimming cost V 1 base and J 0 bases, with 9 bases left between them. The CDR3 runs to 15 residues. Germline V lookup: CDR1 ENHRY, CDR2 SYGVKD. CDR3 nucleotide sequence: TGTGCCATCAGTGAGTTACAGGAATTGAACACTGAAGCTTTCTTT. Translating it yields CAISELQELNTEAFF.

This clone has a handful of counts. Written as DNA, the CDR3 is TGTGCCAGCTCACTAGATTTCGGACAGGGTAGGAACACTGAAGCTTTCTTT. This translates into CASSLDFGQGRNTEAFF. The chain uses TRBV18 and TRBJ1-1; 8 bases match TRBD1. The CDR3 has 17 amino acids. Trimming took 4 bases from V and 1 from J; bases not matched to a gene: 11. Germline V lookup: CDR1 KGHSH, CDR2 LQKENI.

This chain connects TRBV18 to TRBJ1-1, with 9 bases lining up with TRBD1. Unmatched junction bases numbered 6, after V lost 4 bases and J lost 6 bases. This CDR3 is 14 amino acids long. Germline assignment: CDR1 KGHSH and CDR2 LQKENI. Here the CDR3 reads CASSQGQGRAEAFF. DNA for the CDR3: TGTGCCAGCTCACAGGGACAGGGAAGGGCTGAAGCTTTCTTT.

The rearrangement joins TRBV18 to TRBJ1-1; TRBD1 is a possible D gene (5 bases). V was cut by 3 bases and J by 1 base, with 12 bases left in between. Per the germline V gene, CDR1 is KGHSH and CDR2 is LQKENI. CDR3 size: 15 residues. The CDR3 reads CASSPLTVENTEAFF. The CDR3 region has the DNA TGTGCCAGCTCACCCCTGACAGTCGAGAACACTGAAGCTTTCTTT.

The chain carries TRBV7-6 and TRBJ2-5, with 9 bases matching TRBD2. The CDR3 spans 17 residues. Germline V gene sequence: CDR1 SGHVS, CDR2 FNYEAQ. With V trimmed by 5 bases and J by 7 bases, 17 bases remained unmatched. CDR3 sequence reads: CASSGTPASGDLGTQYF. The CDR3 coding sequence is TGTGCCAGCAGCGGAACTCCGGCTAGCGGGGACCTAGGGACCCAGTACTTC.

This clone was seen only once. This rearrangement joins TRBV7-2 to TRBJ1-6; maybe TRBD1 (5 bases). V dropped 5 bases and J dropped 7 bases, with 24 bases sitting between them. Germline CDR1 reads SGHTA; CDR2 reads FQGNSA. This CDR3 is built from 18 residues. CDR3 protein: CASSIITPLPGRNSPLHF. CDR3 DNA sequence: TGTGCCAGCAGCATAATTACCCCGCTTCCAGGGCGGAATTCACCCCTCCACTTT.

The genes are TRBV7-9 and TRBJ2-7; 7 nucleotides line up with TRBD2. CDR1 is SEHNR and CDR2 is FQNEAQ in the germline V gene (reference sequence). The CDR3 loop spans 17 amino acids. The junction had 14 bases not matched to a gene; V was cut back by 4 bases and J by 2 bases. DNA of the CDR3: TGTGCCAGCAGCTATTACCGGTCGAGCGGGGATCCCTACGAGCAGTACTTC. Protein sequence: CASSYYRSSGDPYEQYF.

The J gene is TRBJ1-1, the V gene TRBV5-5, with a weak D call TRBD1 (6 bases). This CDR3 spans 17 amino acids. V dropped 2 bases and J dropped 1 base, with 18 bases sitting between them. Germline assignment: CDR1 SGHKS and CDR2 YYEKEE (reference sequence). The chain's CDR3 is CASSFNPLRGGNTEAFF. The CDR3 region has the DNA TGTGCCAGCAGCTTCAACCCTCTGAGGGGGGGGAACACTGAAGCTTTCTTT.

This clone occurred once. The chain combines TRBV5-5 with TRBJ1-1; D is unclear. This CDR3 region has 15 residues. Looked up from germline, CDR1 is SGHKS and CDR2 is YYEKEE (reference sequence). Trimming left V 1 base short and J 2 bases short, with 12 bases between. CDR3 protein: CASSLLPGANTEAFF. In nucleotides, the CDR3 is TGTGCCAGCAGCTTGTTGCCGGGAGCAAACACTGAAGCTTTCTTT.